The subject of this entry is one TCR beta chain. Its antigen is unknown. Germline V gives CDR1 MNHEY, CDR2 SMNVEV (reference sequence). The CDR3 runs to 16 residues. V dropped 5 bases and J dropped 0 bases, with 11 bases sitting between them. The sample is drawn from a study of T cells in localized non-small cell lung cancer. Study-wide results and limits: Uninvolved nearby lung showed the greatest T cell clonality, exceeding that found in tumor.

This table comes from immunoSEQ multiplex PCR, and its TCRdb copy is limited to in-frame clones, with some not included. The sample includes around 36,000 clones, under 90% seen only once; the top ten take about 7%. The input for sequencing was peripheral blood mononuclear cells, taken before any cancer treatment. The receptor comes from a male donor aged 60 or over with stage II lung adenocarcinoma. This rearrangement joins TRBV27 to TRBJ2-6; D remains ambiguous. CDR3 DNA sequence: TGTGCCAGCAGTCTTTCCATCCTCTCTGGGGCCAACGTCCTGACTTTC. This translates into CASSLSILSGANVLTF. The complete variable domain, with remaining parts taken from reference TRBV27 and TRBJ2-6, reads EAQVTQNPRYLITVTGKKLTVTCSQNMNHEYMSWYRQDPGLGLRQIYYSMNVEVTDKGDVPEGYKVSRKEKRNFPLILESPSPNQTSLYFCASSLSILSGANVLTFGAGSRLTVL.